Below are 12 T cell receptor beta chains sequenced from a single sample in a study of post-analysis software for immune sequencing data. No antigen has been assigned to these receptors. Prepared TCR beta cDNA libraries contained unique molecular identifiers. TCRdb reanalysed the PCR reads using MiXCR and keeps one entry per CDR3 protein. Among roughly 400,000 distinct CDR3 sequences listed, more than 30% were seen once. General study points: Included in a set of a few TRBV segments more frequent in patients than controls were TRBV5-6, TRBV5-1 and TRBV20-1.

The sequenced sample consisted of blood. Source of these receptors: a girl aged 2-10 years with multiple sclerosis.

This clonotype is a singleton in its sample. V usage is TRBV28 and J usage is TRBJ1-2; D remains unclear. V lost 6 bases, J lost 5 bases, and 10 bases lay in between. Per the germline V gene, CDR1 is MDHEN and CDR2 is SYDVKM. The CDR3 contains 12 residues. CDR3 loop: CASSLMEYGYTF. In DNA, the CDR3 is TGTGCCAGCAGCCTCATGGAGTATGGCTACACCTTC.

The J gene is TRBJ2-2, the V gene TRBV6-2 or TRBV6-3; D gene unclear. Germline V CDR1 and CDR2: MNHEY, SVGEGT. This CDR3 is 11 amino acids long. With 7 bases removed from V and 3 bases from J, the gap between germline ends came to 3 bases. CDR3 DNA sequence: TGTGCCAGCATGGACACCGGGGAGCTGTTTTTT. It specifies CASMDTGELFF.

The V gene is TRBV7-3, the J gene TRBJ2-3; D remains unclear. Per the germline V gene, CDR1 is SGHTA and CDR2 is FQGTGA. Trimming left V 0 bases short and J 2 bases short, with 12 bases between. The CDR3 is 16 residues long. CDR3 protein: CASSLTVGGNTDTQYF. Written as DNA, the CDR3 is TGTGCCAGCAGCTTAACGGTTGGCGGAAACACAGATACGCAGTATTTT.

This clonotype has just a few counts. This rearrangement joins TRBV27 to TRBJ2-1; D is unresolved. Germline-derived CDR1 and CDR2 are MNHEY and SMNVEV (reference sequence). Trimming left V 0 bases short and J 8 bases short, with 8 bases between. There are 13 residues in the CDR3. The chain's CDR3 is CASSLSGWDEQFF. DNA for the CDR3: TGTGCCAGCAGTTTATCGGGGTGGGATGAGCAGTTCTTC.

The rearrangement joins TRBV6-1 to TRBJ2-5; the D is unclear. The J call is uncertain, as TRBJ2-7 better fits the DNA end. Germline V gene lookup returns CDR1 MNHNS and CDR2 SASEGT. This CDR3 contains 14 residues. CDR3 residues: CASSEGPNLYEQYF. CDR3 coding DNA: TGTGCCAGCAGTGAAGGCCCAAACCTCTACGAGCAGTACTTC.

The chain is built from TRBV29-1 and TRBJ2-1, with D unresolved. CDR1 and CDR2 (germline): SQVTM, ANQGSEA. V lost 3 bases to trimming and J lost 4 bases, with 10 bases between them. The CDR3 has 13 residues. Written as DNA, the CDR3 is TGCAGCGTTGAGGGCGGAGAGTACAATGAGCAGTTCTTC. It translates to CSVEGGEYNEQFF.

The rearrangement uses TRBV7-6 and TRBJ2-7, with TRBD2 matching 15 bases. CDR1 SGHVS and CDR2 FNYEAQ come from the germline V gene. V trimming: 2 bases; J trimming: 7 bases; junction bases outside the gene matches: 6. The CDR3 sequence is 16 residues long. CDR3: CASSLTPGLAGGEQYF. CDR3 in DNA: TGTGCCAGCAGCTTAACGCCGGGACTAGCGGGAGGAGAGCAGTACTTC. The entire variable domain, with the rest obtained from reference TRBV7-6 and TRBJ2-7, is as follows: GAGVSQSPRYKVTKRGQDVALRCDPISGHVSLYWYRQALGQGPEFLTYFNYEAQQDKSGLPNDRFSAERPEGSISTLTIQRTEQRDSAMYRCASSLTPGLAGGEQYFGPGTRLTVT.

The rearrangement links TRBV6-4 to TRBJ2-3; weak D call: TRBD2 (6 bases). V lost 6 bases and J lost 1, with 11 bases in between. Germline V gene data show CDR1 as MRHNA and CDR2 as SNTAGT. This CDR3 is built from 14 residues. In nucleotides, the CDR3 is TGTGCCAGCAGGGAGGGGTCCGGCACAGATACGCAGTATTTT. It encodes CASREGSGTDTQYF.

The genes are TRBV20-1 and TRBJ2-1; D possibly uses TRBD1 or TRBD2 (5 bases each). Germline-derived CDR1 and CDR2 are DFQATT and SNEGSKA (reference sequence). Trimming pared 2 bases from V and 0 bases from J, leaving 11 bases between. The CDR3 is 15 residues long. This chain's CDR3 is CSARPGRHSYNEQFF. CDR3 DNA: TGCAGTGCTAGACCGGGACGCCACTCCTACAATGAGCAGTTCTTC.

There are a few counts of this clonotype. The chain is built from TRBV6-4 and TRBJ2-1, with D possibly called TRBD1 or TRBD2 (6 bases each). Germline V gene data show CDR1 as MRHNA and CDR2 as SNTAGT. This CDR3 has 15 amino acids. Trimming removed 0 bases at V and 7 bases at J, with 13 bases between. CDR3 nucleotide sequence: TGTGCCAGCAGTGACTCGACGGGGGCGGGTAATGAGCAGTTCTTC. Encoded protein: CASSDSTGAGNEQFF.

The rearrangement links TRBV28 to TRBJ2-1; 9 positions agree with TRBD2. Germline V gene lookup returns CDR1 MDHEN and CDR2 SYDVKM. The CDR3 extends over 14 amino acids. V gave up 6 bases and J gave up 15 bases; unmatched junction bases: 15. The DNA of the CDR3 is TGTGCCAGCAGCTTAACCGGGACTAGCTCCTTATGGTTCTTC. Translated, it gives CASSLTGTSSLWFF.

The chain joins TRBV7-8 to TRBJ2-7, with 7 bases lining up with TRBD2. This CDR3 has 16 residues. J gave up 3 bases and V 0 bases, and 8 bases lay outside the gene matches. CDR1 and CDR2 from the germline V gene are SGHVS and FQNEAQ. CDR3 DNA: TGTGCCAGCAGCTTAGCCGGGGGGAGTTCTCGCTACGAGCAGTACTTC. Translation gives CASSLAGGSSRYEQYF.